These 2 T cell receptor beta chains were sequenced from one sample in a study of T cell clones after liver transplantation. This table comes from immunoSEQ multiplex PCR, and its TCRdb copy is limited to in-frame clones, with some not included. The sample carries tens of thousands of clones, 60% to 80% recorded once. Source: CD4+ T cells from blood, taken at the 22-month timepoint. The receptors stem from a human patient who received a liver transplant. T cells may partly derive from the graft donor.

This clone was detected only once. V gene TRBV6-1 combines with J gene TRBJ2-6; D ambiguous. Germline V gives CDR1 MNHNS, CDR2 SASEGT. Trimming cost V 8 bases and J 0 bases, with 8 bases left between them. This CDR3 is 14 amino acids long. The CDR3 region is CASLFPSGANVLTF. The CDR3 DNA reads as TGTGCCAGCCTCTTCCCCTCTGGGGCCAACGTCCTGACTTTC.

This chain connects TRBV28 to TRBJ2-1; possibly TRBD1 for D (5 bases). The CDR3 is made up of 14 amino acids. Trimming pared 5 bases from V and 5 bases from J, leaving 13 bases between. The germline gives CDR1 MDHEN, CDR2 SYDVKM. This chain's CDR3 is CASSTADSHNEQFF. In DNA, the CDR3 is TGTGCCAGCAGTACAGCCGACAGCCACAATGAGCAGTTCTTC.